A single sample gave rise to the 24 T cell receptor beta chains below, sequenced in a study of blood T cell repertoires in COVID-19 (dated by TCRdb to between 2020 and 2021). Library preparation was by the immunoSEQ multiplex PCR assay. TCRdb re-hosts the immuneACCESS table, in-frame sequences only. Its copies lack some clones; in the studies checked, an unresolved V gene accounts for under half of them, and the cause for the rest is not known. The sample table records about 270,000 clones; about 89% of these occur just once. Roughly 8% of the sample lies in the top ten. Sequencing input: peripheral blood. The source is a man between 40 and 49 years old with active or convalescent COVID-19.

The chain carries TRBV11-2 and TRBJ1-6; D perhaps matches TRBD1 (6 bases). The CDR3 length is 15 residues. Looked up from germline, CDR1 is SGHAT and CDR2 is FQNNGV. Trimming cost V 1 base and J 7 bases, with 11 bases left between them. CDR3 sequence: CASSLGTGTNSPLHF. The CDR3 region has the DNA TGTGCCAGCAGCTTAGGTACAGGGACAAATTCACCCCTCCACTTT. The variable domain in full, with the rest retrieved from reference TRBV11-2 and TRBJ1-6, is EAGVAQSPRYKIIEKRQSVAFWCNPISGHATLYWYQQILGQGPKLLIQFQNNGVVDDSQLPKDRFSAERLKGVDSTLKIQPAKLEDSAVYLCASSLGTGTNSPLHFGNGTRLTVT.

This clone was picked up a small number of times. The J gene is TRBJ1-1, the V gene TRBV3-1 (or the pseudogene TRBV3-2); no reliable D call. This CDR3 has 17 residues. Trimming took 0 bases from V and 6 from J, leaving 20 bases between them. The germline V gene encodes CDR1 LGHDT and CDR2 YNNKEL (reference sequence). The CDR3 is CASSQDSLGRSRAEAFF. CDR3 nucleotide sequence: TGTGCCAGCAGCCAAGATTCATTGGGTCGGAGTCGGGCTGAAGCTTTCTTT.

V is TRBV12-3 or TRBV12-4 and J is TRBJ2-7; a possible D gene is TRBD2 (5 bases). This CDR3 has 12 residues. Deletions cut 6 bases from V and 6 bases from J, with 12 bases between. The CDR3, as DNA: TGTGCCAGCAGACCCCGACGGGGCGAGCAGTACTTC. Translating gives CASRPRRGEQYF.

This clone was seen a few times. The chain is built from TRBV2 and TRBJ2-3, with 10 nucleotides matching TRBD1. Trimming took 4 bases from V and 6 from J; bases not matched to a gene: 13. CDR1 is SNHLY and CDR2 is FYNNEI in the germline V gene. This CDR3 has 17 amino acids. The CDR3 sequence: CASSGPVRDRGSDTQYF. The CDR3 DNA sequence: TGTGCCAGCAGTGGGCCGGTCAGGGACAGGGGATCTGATACGCAGTATTTT.

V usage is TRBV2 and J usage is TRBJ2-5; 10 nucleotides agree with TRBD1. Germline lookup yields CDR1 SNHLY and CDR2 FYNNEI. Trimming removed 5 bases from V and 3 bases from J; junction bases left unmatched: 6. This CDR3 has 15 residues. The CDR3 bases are TGTGCCAGCAGTCCCCGGACAGGGGGAAAAGAGACCCAGTACTTC. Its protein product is CASSPRTGGKETQYF.

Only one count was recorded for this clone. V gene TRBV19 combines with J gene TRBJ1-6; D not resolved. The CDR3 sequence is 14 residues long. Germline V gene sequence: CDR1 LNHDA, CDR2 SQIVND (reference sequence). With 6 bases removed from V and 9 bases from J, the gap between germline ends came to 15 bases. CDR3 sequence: CASSNSPAGSPLHF. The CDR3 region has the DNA TGTGCCAGTAGCAACAGCCCCGCGGGTTCACCCCTCCACTTT.

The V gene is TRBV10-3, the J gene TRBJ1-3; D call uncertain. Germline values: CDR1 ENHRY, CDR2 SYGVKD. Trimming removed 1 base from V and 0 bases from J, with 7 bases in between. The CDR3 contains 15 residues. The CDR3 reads CAISELGFSGNTIYF. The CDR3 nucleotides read TGTGCCATCAGTGAGTTGGGCTTCTCTGGAAACACCATATATTTT.

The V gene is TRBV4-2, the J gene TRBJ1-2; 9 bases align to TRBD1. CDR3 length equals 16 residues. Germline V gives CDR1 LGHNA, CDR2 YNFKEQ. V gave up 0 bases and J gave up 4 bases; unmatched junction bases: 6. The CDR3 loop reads CASSQEQGARSYGYTF. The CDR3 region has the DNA TGTGCCAGCAGCCAAGAACAGGGGGCTAGGAGCTATGGCTACACCTTC.

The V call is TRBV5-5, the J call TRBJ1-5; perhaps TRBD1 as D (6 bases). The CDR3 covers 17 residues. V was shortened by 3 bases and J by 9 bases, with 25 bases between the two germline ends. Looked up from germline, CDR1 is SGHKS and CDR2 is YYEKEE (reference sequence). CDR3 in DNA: TGTGCCAGCAGCTCGGACCTCGCGGGGGCTGGGGGTAGGCCCCAGCATTTT. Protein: CASSSDLAGAGGRPQHF.

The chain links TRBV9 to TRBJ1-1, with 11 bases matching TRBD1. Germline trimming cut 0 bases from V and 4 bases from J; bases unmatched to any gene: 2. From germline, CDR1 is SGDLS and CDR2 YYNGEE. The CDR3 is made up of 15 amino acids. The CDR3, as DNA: TGTGCCAGCAGCGTAGAAGGGACAGGGGGCACTGAAGCTTTCTTT. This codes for CASSVEGTGGTEAFF.

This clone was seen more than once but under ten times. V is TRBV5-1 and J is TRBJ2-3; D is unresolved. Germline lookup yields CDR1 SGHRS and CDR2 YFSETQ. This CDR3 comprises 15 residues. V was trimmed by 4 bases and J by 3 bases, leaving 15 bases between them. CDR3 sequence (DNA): TGCGCCAGCAGCCCCGTCTCTCTCAGGACAGATACGCAGTATTTT. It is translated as CASSPVSLRTDTQYF.

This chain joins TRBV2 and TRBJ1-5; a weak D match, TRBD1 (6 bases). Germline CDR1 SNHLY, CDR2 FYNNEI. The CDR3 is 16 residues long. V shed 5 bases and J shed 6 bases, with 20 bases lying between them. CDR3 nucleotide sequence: TGTGCCAGCAGTCTGCCTTGGGGGGGCCTTGGTCAGCCCCAGCATTTT. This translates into CASSLPWGGLGQPQHF.

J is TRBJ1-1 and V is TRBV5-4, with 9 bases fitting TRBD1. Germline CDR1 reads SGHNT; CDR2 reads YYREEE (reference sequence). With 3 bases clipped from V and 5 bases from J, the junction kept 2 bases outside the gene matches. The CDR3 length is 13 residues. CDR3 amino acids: CASSSGQGTEAFF. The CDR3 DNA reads TGTGCCAGCAGCTCGGGACAGGGAACTGAAGCTTTCTTT.

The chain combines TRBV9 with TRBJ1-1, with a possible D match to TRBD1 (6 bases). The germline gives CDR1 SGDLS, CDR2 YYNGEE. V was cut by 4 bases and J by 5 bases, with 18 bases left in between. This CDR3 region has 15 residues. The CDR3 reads CASSPPTGSWTEAFF. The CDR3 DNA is TGTGCCAGCAGCCCCCCTACAGGGTCGTGGACTGAAGCTTTCTTT.

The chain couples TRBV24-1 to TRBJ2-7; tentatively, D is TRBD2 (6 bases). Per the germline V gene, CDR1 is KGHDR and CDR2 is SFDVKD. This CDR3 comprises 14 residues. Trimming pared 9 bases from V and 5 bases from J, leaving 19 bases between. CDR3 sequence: CATSSRESAHEQYF. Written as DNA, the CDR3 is TGTGCCACCTCCTCCCGGGAGTCGGCGCACGAGCAGTACTTC.

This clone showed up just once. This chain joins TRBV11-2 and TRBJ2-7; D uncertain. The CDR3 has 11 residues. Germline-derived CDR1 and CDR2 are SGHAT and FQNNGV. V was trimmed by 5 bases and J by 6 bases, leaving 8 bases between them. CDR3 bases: TGTGCCAGCAGCCCGCAGATCGAGCAGTACTTC. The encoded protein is CASSPQIEQYF.

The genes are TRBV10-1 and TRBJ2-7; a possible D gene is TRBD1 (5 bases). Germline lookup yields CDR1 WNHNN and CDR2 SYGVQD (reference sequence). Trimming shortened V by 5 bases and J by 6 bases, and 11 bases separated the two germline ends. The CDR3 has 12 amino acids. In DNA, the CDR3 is TGCGCCAGCAGTCCCGGTCAGGGCGAGCAGTACTTC. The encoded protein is CASSPGQGEQYF.

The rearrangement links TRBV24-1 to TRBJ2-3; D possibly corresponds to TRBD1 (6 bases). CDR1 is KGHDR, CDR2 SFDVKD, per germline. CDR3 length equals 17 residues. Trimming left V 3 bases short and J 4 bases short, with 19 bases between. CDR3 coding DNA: TGTGCCACCAGTGATCCCCCCGGGACACCCACAGCAGATACGCAGTATTTT. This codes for CATSDPPGTPTADTQYF.

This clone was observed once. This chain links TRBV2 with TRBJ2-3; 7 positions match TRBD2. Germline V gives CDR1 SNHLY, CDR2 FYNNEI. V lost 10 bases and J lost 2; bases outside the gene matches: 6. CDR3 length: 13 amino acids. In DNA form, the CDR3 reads TGTGCCACCGTGGGGGGGTACACAGATACGCAGTATTTT. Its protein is CATVGGYTDTQYF.

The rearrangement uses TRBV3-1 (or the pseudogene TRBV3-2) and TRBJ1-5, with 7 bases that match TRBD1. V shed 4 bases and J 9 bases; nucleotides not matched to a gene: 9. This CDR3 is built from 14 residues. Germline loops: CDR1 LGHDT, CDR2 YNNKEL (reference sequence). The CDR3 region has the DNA TGTGCCAGCAGCCCCCGGGACAGTCGGGGGCCCCAGCATTTT. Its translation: CASSPRDSRGPQHF.

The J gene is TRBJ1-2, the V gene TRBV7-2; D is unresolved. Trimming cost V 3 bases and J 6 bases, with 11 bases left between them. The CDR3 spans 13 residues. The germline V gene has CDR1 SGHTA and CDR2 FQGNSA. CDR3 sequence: CASSFAGINGYTF. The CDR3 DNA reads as TGTGCCAGCAGCTTTGCGGGGATCAATGGCTACACCTTC.

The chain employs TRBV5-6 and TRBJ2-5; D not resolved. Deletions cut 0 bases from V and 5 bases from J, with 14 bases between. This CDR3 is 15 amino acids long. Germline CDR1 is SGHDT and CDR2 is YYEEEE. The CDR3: CASSLGVGLRETQYF. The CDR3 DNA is TGTGCCAGCAGCTTGGGGGTCGGCCTGAGGGAGACCCAGTACTTC.

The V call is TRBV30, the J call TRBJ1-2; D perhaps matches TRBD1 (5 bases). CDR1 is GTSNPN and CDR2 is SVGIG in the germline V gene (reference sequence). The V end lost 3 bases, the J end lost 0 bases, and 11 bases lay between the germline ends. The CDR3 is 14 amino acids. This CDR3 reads CAWSGGVSNYGYTF. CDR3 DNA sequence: TGTGCCTGGAGCGGGGGGGTGTCTAACTATGGCTACACCTTC.

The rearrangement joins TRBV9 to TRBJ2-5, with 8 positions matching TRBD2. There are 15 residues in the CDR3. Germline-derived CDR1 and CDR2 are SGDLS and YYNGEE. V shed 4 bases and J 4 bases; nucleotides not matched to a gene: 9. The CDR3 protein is CASSPSGLVIETQYF. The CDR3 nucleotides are TGTGCCAGCAGCCCGTCGGGACTAGTCATAGAGACCCAGTACTTC.